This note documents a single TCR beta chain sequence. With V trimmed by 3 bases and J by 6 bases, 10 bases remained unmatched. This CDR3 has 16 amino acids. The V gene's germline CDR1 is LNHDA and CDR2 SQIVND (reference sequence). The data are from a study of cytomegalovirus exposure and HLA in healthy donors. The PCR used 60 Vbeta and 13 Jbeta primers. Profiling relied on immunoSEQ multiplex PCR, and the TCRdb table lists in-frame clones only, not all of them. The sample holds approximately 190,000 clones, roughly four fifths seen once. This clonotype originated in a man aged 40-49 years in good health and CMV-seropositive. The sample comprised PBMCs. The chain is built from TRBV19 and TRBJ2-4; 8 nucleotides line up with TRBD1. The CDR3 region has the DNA TGTGCCAGTAGTATCCAAGGCCGGACAGGGTTAAACATTCAGTACTTC. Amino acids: CASSIQGRTGLNIQYF.